Sequencing of this T cell receptor beta chain was carried out in a study of graft-versus-host responses after intestinal transplantation. As for the study in general: Recipients were given multivisceral, liver-intestinal, or isolated intestinal transplants. Anti-thymocyte globulin induction was given to all recipients, followed by tacrolimus and steroids for three to four years. Study-level findings and limits: Allografts of one patient group, those with graft-donor T cell macrochimerism, had high graft-versus-host to host-versus-graft clonal ratios. Marrow from the recipient contained GvH clones, some of which had appeared first in ileum or blood.

The repertoire was sequenced with immunoSEQ multiplex PCR; TCRdb's copy has only in-frame clones and lacks some. The sample lists around 84,000 clones; roughly four fifths were seen once. On this clone: The antigen remains undetermined.

The CDR3 covers 14 residues. Germline-derived CDR1 and CDR2 are SGDLS and YYNGEE. V dropped 4 bases and J dropped 0; count of bases not matched to a gene: 2. The V call is TRBV9, the J call TRBJ2-3; 7 positions match TRBD1. Sample: unstimulated CD8+ T cells sorted from spleen or lymph node cells, taken before intestinal transplant. The sequence derives from a human donor who received an intestinal transplant. CDR3 bases: TGTGCCAGCAGCCGACAGGGCAGCACAGATACGCAGTATTTT. This gives the protein CASSRQGSTDTQYF.